The source of this TCR beta chain is a study of shared clonotypes between healthy human individuals. The assay used deep level. The data were produced by immunoSEQ multiplex PCR, yet TCRdb's version contains in-frame clones alone and is incomplete. The table lists some 1 million clones, around 76% of them singletons, with 1.2% to 1.5% in the top ten. CD45RA+ naive and CD45RA-negative memory subsets were separated from CD4+ cells. The germline V gene encodes CDR1 MNHNY and CDR2 SVGAGI (reference sequence). This CDR3 contains 13 residues. The V end was cut by 2 bases, the J end by 3 bases, with 7 bases between.

The TCR sequence derives from a man in his late teens or twenties in good health. The sequencing input was memory CD4+ T cells sorted from blood. Specified subset: CD45RA-negative fraction. J is TRBJ1-1 and V is TRBV6-6, with D tentatively TRBD1 (5 bases). The CDR3 loop is CASSYGGDTEAFF. For the CDR3, the DNA is TGTGCCAGCAGTTACGGGGGAGACACTGAAGCTTTCTTT.